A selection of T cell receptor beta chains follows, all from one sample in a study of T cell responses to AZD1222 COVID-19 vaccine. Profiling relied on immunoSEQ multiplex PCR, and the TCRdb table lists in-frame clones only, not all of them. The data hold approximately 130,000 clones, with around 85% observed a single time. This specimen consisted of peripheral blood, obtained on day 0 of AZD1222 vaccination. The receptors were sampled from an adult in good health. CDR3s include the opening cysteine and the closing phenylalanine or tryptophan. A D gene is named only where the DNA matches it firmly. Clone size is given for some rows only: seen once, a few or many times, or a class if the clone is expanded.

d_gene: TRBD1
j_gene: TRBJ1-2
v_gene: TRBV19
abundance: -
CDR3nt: TGTGCCAGTAGTATTAGCAGGGGGGGCTCTTCTGGCTATGGCTACACCTTC
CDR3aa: CASSISRGGSSGYGYTF

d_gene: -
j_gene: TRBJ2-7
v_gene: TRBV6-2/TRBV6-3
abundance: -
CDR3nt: TGTGCCAGCAGTTACAGGCAGGCCGCGGAGCAGTACTTC
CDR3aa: CASSYRQAAEQYF

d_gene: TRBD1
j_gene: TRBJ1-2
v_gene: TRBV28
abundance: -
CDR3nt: TGTGCCAGCAGTTCCCCGACAGGGTCGAGATATGGCTACACCTTC
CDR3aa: CASSSPTGSRYGYTF

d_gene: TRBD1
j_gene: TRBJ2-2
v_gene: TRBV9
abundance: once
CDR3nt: TGTGCCAGCAGCGTGGGACAGGGTCGGTATACCGGGGAGCTGTTTTTT
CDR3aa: CASSVGQGRYTGELFF

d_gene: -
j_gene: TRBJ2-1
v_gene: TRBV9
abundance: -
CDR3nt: TGTGCCAGCAGCGTAGCTGGCTTGGGGGAGAGGCGCAATGAGCAGTTCTTC
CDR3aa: CASSVAGLGERRNEQFF

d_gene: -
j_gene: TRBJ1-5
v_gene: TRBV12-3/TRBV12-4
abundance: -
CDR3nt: TGTGCCAGCACCCGGGGGGGGGATCAGCCCCAGCATTTT
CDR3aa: CASTRGGDQPQHF

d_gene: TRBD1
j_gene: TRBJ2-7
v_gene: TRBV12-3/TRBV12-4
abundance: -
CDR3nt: TGTGCCAGCAGTTTCAGGGGGCGGTACGAGCAGTACTTC
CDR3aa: CASSFRGRYEQYF

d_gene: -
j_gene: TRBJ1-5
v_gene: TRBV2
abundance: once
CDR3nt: TGTGCCAGCAGCGCCCATGGTGGGACCGGGAATTTCTATCAGCCCCAGCATTTT
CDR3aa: CASSAHGGTGNFYQPQHF

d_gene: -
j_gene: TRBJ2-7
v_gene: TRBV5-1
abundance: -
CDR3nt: TGCGCCAGCAGCCCTGAGAACTCCTACGAGCAGTACTTC
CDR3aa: CASSPENSYEQYF

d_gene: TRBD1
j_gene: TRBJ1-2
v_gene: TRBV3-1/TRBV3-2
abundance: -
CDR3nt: TGTGCCAGCAGCCAAGTTACAGGGGGTTCCCCCTACACCTTC
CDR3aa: CASSQVTGGSPYTF

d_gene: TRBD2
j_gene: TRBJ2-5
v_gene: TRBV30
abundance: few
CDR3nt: TGTGCCTGGAGTACCAGCGGGGGGGCCCGGGAGACCCAGTACTTC
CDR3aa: CAWSTSGGARETQYF

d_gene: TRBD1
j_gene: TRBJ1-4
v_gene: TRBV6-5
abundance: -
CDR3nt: TGTGCCAGCAGACCGGGACAGGCTCATGAAAAACTGTTTTTT
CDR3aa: CASRPGQAHEKLFF

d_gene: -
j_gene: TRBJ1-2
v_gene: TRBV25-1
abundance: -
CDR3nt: TGTGCCAGCAGTGCGGTTATGGGCTATGGCTACACCTTC
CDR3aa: CASSAVMGYGYTF

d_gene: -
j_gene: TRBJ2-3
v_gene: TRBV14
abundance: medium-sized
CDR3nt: TGTGCCAGCAGCCCTTATCGAGATACGCAGTATTTT
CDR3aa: CASSPYRDTQYF

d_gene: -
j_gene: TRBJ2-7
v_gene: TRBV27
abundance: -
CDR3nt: TGTGCCAGCAGTTCAACCCTAACGGGAGTGCTCTACGAGCAGTACTTC
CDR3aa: CASSSTLTGVLYEQYF

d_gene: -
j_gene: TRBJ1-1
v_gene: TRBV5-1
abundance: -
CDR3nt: TGCGCCAGCAGCCGCGGGACGGCGAACACTGAAGCTTTCTTT
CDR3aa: CASSRGTANTEAFF

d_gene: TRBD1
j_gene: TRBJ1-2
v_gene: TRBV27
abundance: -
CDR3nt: TGTGCCAGCAGTTTAGGGCAGGGGGCGTCCAGTAACTATGGCTACACCTTC
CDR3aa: CASSLGQGASSNYGYTF

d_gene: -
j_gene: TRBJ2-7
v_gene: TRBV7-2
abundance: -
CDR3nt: TGTGCCAGCAGCTTAGCGCCAATGGATGATTACGAGCAGTACTTC
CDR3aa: CASSLAPMDDYEQYF

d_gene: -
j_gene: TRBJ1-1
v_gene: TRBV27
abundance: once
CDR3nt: TGTGCCAGCAGTCTCAGGGGCCTGAACACTGAAGCTTTCTTT
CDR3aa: CASSLRGLNTEAFF

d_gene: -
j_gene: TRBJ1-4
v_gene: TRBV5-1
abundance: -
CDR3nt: TGCGCCAGCAGGGTGATGGGCCAGCATAATGAAAAACTGTTTTTT
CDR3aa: CASRVMGQHNEKLFF

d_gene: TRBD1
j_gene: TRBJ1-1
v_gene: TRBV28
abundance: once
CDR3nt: TGTGCCAGCAGTATAGGGGGCGACATGAACACTGAAGCTTTCTTT
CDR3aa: CASSIGGDMNTEAFF

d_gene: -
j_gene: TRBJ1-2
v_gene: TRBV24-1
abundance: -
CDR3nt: TGTGCCACCAGTGACCCCAACAGGGAGGAAAGGCGTGGCTACACCTTC
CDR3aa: CATSDPNREERRGYTF

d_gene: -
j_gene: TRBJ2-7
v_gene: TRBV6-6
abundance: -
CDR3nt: TGTGCCAGCAGTTACGAACACTCCTACGAGCAGTACTTC
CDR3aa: CASSYEHSYEQYF

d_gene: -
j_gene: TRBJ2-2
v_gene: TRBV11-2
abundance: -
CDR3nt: TGTGCCAGCAGCCTGGCGGCTCTAGGGACCGGGGAGCTGTTTTTT
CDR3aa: CASSLAALGTGELFF

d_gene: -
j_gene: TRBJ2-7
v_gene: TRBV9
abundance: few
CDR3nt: TGTGCCAGCAGCGTAGAGCAGGGTAGCTCCTACGAGCAGTACTTC
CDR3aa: CASSVEQGSSYEQYF

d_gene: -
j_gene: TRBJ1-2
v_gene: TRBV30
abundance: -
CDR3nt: TGTGCCTGGAGTGTACCTGGACCCCAGGCGGACACCTTC
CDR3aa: CAWSVPGPQADTF

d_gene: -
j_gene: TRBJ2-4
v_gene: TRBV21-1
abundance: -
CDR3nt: TGTGCCAGCAGCGGGGGTGGCAAAAACATTCAGTACTTC
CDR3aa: CASSGGGKNIQYF

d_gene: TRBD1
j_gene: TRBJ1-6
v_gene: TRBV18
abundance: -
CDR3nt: TGTGCCAGCTCACCACCAGGACAGGGAAATTCACCCCTCCACTTT
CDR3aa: CASSPPGQGNSPLHF

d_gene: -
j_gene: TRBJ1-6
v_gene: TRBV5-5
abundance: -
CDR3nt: TGTGCCAGCAGCTTGGAGAGGGTGCGGAATTCACCCCTCCACTTT
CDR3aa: CASSLERVRNSPLHF

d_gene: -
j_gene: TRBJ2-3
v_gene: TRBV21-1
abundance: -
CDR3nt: TGTGCCAGCAGCAAAGCAGGACAGCACACAGATACGCAGTATTTT
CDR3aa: CASSKAGQHTDTQYF

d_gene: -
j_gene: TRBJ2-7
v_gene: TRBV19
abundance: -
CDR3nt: TGTGCCAGTAGTATCGGCCCCGGGACCTACGAGCAGTACTTC
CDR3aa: CASSIGPGTYEQYF

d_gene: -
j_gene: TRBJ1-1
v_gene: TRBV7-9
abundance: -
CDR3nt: TGTGCCAGCAGCGACCCGAGGACCGGGAACACTGAAGCTTTCTTT
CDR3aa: CASSDPRTGNTEAFF

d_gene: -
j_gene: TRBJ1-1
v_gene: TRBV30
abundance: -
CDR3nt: TGTGCCTGGAGTACCGACAAATACACTGAAGCTTTCTTT
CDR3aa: CAWSTDKYTEAFF

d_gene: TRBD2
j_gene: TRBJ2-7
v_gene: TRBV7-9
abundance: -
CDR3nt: TGTGCCAGCAGCTTAGACATAGCGGGGGCCTACGAGCAGTACTTC
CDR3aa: CASSLDIAGAYEQYF

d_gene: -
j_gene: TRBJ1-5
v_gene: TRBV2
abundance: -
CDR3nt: TGTGCCAGCAGTGTACAGGTTAGCAATCAGCCCCAGCATTTT
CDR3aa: CASSVQVSNQPQHF

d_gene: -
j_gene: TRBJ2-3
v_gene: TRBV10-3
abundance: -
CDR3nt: TGTGCCATCAGTGAAAAGGTGGGGCAAATCACAGATACGCAGTATTTT
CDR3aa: CAISEKVGQITDTQYF

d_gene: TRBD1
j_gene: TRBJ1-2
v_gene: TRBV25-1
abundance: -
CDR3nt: TGTGCCAGCAGTGAATATCAGGACAGGGGCTATGGCTACACCTTC
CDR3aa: CASSEYQDRGYGYTF

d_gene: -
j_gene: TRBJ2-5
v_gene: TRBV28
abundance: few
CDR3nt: TGTGCCAGCAGTTTACGGACCGCCGGTGGGGAGACCCAGTACTTC
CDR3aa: CASSLRTAGGETQYF

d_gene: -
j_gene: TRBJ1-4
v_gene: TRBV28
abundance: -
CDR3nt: TGTGCCAGCAGGAATAGGGGAGGGGGTAATGAAAAACTGTTTTTT
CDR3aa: CASRNRGGGNEKLFF

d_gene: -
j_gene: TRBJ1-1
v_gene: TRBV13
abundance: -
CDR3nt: TGTGCCAGCAGCCCCCCTGGGGATGCTGAAGCTTTCTTT
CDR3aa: CASSPPGDAEAFF

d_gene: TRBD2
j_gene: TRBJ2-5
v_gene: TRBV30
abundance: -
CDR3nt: TGTGCCTGGAGTGCCGGGACTAGCGGAGAGACCCAGTACTTC
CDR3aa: CAWSAGTSGETQYF

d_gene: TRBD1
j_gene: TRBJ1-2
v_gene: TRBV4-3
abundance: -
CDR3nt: TGCGCCAGCAGCCCCACAGGGGTTTGGGCTAACTATGGCTACACCTTC
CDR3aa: CASSPTGVWANYGYTF

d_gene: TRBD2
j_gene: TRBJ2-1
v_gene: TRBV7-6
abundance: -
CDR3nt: TGTGCCAGCAGCTTAGCAGTCTGGGCGGGAGGGAGGCACAATGAGCAGTTCTTC
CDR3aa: CASSLAVWAGGRHNEQFF

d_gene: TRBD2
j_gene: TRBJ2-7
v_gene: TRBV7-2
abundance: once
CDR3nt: TGTGCCAGCACTTCGGGACTAGCGGGTTCCTACGAGCAGTACTTC
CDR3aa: CASTSGLAGSYEQYF

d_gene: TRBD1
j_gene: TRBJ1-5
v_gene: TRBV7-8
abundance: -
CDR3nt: TGTGCCAGCAGCTTAGTTTCCGTGACAGGGAACAGGAATCAGCCCCAGCATTTT
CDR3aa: CASSLVSVTGNRNQPQHF

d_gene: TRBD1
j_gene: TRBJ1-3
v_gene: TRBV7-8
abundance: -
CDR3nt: TGTGCCAGCAGCCGAGGACAGGCCTCTGGAAACACCATATATTTT
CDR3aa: CASSRGQASGNTIYF

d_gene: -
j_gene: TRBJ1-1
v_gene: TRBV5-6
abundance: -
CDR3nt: TGTGCCAGCAGCTTGGGTAGTCGGGTTATGAACACTGAAGCTTTCTTT
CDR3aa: CASSLGSRVMNTEAFF

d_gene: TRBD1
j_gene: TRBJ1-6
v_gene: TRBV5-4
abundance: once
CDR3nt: TGTGCCAGCAGCATAGCTAATGACAGGGGATTATCACCCCTCCACTTT
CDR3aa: CASSIANDRGLSPLHF

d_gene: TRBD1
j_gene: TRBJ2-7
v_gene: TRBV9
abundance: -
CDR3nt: TGTGCCAGCAGCGGAGGGACAGGGGGAATACGCGAGCAGTACTTC
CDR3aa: CASSGGTGGIREQYF

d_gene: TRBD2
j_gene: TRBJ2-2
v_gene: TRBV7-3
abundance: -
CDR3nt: TGTGCCAGCAGCCCCGGACTAGCGGGCACCGGGGAGCTGTTTTTT
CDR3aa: CASSPGLAGTGELFF

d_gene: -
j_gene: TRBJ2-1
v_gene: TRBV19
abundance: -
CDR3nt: TGTGCCAGTAGTATCGAGCGGAATGAGCAGTTCTTC
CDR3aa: CASSIERNEQFF

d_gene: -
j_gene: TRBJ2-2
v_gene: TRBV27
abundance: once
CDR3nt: TGTGCCAGCAGTTCCCGGCAGGCCCTCGCGAACACCGGGGAGCTGTTTTTT
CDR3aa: CASSSRQALANTGELFF

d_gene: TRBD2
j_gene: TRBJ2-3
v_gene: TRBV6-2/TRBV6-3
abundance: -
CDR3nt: TGTGCCAGCAGTCCGAGACTAGCGGGAGATACGCAGTATTTT
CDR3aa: CASSPRLAGDTQYF

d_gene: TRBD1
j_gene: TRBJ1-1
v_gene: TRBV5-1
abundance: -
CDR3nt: TGCGCCAGCAGCTTGGGGACGGACAGGGCGAACACTGAAGCTTTCTTT
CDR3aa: CASSLGTDRANTEAFF

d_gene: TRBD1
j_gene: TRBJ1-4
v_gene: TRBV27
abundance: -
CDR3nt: TGTGCCAGCAGTCCTCAGACAGGGGGGAATGAAAAACTGTTTTTT
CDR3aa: CASSPQTGGNEKLFF

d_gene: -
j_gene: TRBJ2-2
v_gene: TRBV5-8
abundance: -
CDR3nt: TGTGCCAGCAGCGCGGGACGGCCGACCGGGGAGCTGTTTTTT
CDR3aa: CASSAGRPTGELFF

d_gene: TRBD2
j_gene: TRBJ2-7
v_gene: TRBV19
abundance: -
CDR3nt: TGTGCCAGTAGTATGAGACTAGCGGGAGGGCCCAGGGGGAGTGAGCAGTACTTC
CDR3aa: CASSMRLAGGPRGSEQYF

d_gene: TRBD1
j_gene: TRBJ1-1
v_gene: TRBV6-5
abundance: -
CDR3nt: TGTGCCAGCAGTTACCAGCAGGGGGCAAACACTGAAGCTTTCTTT
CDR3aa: CASSYQQGANTEAFF

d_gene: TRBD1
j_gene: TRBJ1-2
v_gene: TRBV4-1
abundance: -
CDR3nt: TGCGCCAGCAGCCAAGAAAACAGGGGCGGCGGCTACACCTTC
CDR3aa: CASSQENRGGGYTF

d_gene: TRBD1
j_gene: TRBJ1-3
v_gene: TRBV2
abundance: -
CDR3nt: TGTGCCAGCAGTCGACAGGGGAATGGAAACACCATATATTTT
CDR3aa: CASSRQGNGNTIYF